Listed below are T cell receptor beta chains from one sample, sequenced in a study of CD8+ T cells in alopecia areata. The repertoire was sequenced with immunoSEQ multiplex PCR; TCRdb's copy has only in-frame clones and lacks some. The data contain about 100,000 clones, around 44% of them singletons. The sequencing here drew on CD8+ T cells sorted from blood, taken at week 24, from a patient treated with tofacitinib. The source is a human donor with alopecia areata. The CDR3 runs from the conserved cysteine through the conserved F or W. Fields, in order: J gene, V gene, D gene, clone size, CDR3 DNA, CDR3 protein. The D gene is left open where the match is weak. A clone size is listed for some rows: how often the clone was seen (once, few, many), or a class if it is expanded.

TRBJ2-5,TRBV6-1,NA,NA,TGTGCCAGCTCCCTCCGGGGAGAGACCCAGTACTTC,CASSLRGETQYF
TRBJ2-2,TRBV25-1,NA,few,TGTGCCAGCAGTGATTCTCCCGGTCTGACCGGGGAGCTGTTTTTT,CASSDSPGLTGELFF
TRBJ2-1,TRBV25-1,NA,NA,TGTGCCAGCAGTACCCGGTCTGAGCAGTTCTTC,CASSTRSEQFF
TRBJ2-7,TRBV14,NA,NA,TGTGCCAGCAGCCAAGCGCGACACCAAACGGGTTACGAGCAGTACTTC,CASSQARHQTGYEQYF
TRBJ2-7,TRBV29-1,NA,few,TGCAGCGTTGAAGATCCAGGTGCCATCCATCCCTACGAGCAGTACTTC,CSVEDPGAIHPYEQYF
TRBJ1-2,TRBV9,NA,NA,TGTGCCAGCAGCGGAGGATCGGTGGACTATGGCTACACCTTC,CASSGGSVDYGYTF
TRBJ2-3,TRBV9,TRBD1,NA,TGTGCCAGCAGCACGAGGGGACAGTCCACAGATACGCAGTATTTT,CASSTRGQSTDTQYF
TRBJ2-7,TRBV4-3,TRBD2,NA,TGCGCCAGCAGCCAAGAAAGGGCGGGAGGCCGCTACGAGCAGTACTTC,CASSQERAGGRYEQYF
TRBJ2-7,TRBV28,NA,NA,TGTGCCAGCGAAAGAGACGGGAGCTCCTACGAGCAGTACTTC,CASERDGSSYEQYF
TRBJ1-1,TRBV30,TRBD1,few,TGTGCCTGGAGTGTACCGGGGACAGGGGATACTGAAGCTTTCTTT,CAWSVPGTGDTEAFF
TRBJ2-1,TRBV29-1,NA,few,TGCAGCGTACGGGTTTACAATGAGCAGTTCTTC,CSVRVYNEQFF
TRBJ2-1,TRBV13,NA,NA,TGTGCCAGCAGCAAAGGCAGGGTTGGTGAGCAGTTCTTC,CASSKGRVGEQFF
TRBJ2-3,TRBV27,NA,NA,TGTGCCAGCAGTTTATCGTCCACAGATACGCAGTATTTT,CASSLSSTDTQYF
TRBJ2-7,TRBV10-2,TRBD1,few,TGCGCCAGCGGGGCCGGGACAGGGGACCCCTACGAGCAGTACTTC,CASGAGTGDPYEQYF
TRBJ1-2,TRBV7-9,TRBD1,NA,TGTGCCAGCAGTCCGCCGACAGGGCCAATGTATGGCTACACCTTC,CASSPPTGPMYGYTF
TRBJ2-7,TRBV4-1,TRBD1,NA,TGCGCCAGCAGCTCCGGGACAGCTGCCTACGAGCAGTACTTC,CASSSGTAAYEQYF
TRBJ1-1,TRBV29-1,NA,few,TGCAGCGTTGAATGGTCGGGGACTGAAGCTTTCTTT,CSVEWSGTEAFF
TRBJ2-7,TRBV9,NA,NA,TGTGCCAGCAGCGCACCAGTTCGGCCCGACGAGCAGTACTTC,CASSAPVRPDEQYF
TRBJ2-7,TRBV4-3,TRBD1,NA,TGCGCCAGCAGCCCAGGACAGGGGTCCTACGAGCAGTACTTC,CASSPGQGSYEQYF
TRBJ2-2,TRBV19,TRBD2,few,TGTGCCAGTACTATGGGGCGGGAGATACACACCGGGGAGCTGTTTTTT,CASTMGREIHTGELFF
TRBJ2-7,TRBV13,NA,few,TGTGCCAGCAGCTTAGTGGGGCAAGGGGGCTCCTACGAGCAGTACTTC,CASSLVGQGGSYEQYF
TRBJ1-5,TRBV7-8,TRBD1,NA,TGTGCCAGCAGCCAAGGGACAGGGACTCAGCCCCAGCATTTT,CASSQGTGTQPQHF
TRBJ2-3,TRBV7-9,NA,few,TGTGCCAGCAGCGTCATCGGACAGCCGGGTTGGACAGATACGCAGTATTTT,CASSVIGQPGWTDTQYF
TRBJ2-7,TRBV14,TRBD2,NA,TGTGCCAGCAGCTTAGGACTAGCGGGACCCTCCTACGAGCAGTACTTC,CASSLGLAGPSYEQYF
TRBJ2-1,TRBV11-1,NA,few,TGTGCCAGCAGCCCCGGGACACGCATAGAGCAGTTCTTC,CASSPGTRIEQFF
TRBJ1-1,TRBV25-1,NA,NA,TGTGCCAGCAGTGAATCCGAGGGCGGAGGAACTGAAGCTTTCTTT,CASSESEGGGTEAFF
TRBJ1-1,TRBV7-2,NA,NA,TGTGCCAGCAGCTTAGTAGGGATGAACACTGAAGCTTTCTTT,CASSLVGMNTEAFF
TRBJ2-7,TRBV6-1,NA,NA,TGTGCCAGCGGCTGGAGGGACGAGCAGTACTTC,CASGWRDEQYF
TRBJ2-7,TRBV19,TRBD1,NA,TGTGCCAGTAGTACCTGGGGACAGGGCGAGCAGTACTTC,CASSTWGQGEQYF
TRBJ2-7,TRBV2,NA,NA,TGTGCCAGCAGCGTGTACTTAACCTACGAGCAGTACTTC,CASSVYLTYEQYF